This T cell receptor beta chain stems from a study of shared clonotypes between healthy human individuals. Repertoires were generated with immunoSEQ multiplex PCR, while TCRdb's copy carries only in-frame clones and drops some. The sample shows roughly 500,000 clones, more than 95% of them seen only once. The ends were cut back, 2 bases at V and 8 bases at J, with 15 bases in the middle. The germline V gene has CDR1 MDHEN and CDR2 SYDVKM. The CDR3 totals 14 residues. This receptor was obtained from a woman aged 25 to 39 in good health. The sample was naive CD4+ T cells sorted from blood. The subset: CD45RA+ positively selected. The V call is TRBV28, the J call TRBJ1-2; D might be TRBD1 (5 bases). CDR3 protein: CASSLGGDYTGYTF. Here the CDR3 DNA reads TGTGCCAGCAGTTTAGGTGGGGACTATACCGGCTACACCTTC.